Reported below is one T cell receptor beta chain. In this sample, this clonotype turned up once. What antigen it recognizes has not been identified. It has no much larger one-base neighbor in the sample; base qualities were not kept. One read represents weak support. This entry is derived from a study of regulatory T cells in long-lasting Graves disease (dated by TCRdb to about 2021). Broadly, across the study: Persistent Graves' disease meant more than 5 years of antithyroid drug treatment with TSH receptor autoantibodies that stayed positive. The study took place in China and was registered as a clinical trial. A total of about 35 samples underwent TCR sequencing, from about 13 patients with persistent Graves' disease and approximately 20 patients with newly diagnosed Graves' disease. Peripheral blood TCR sequencing and RNA sequencing compared persistent Graves' disease patients with newly diagnosed Graves' disease patients. On average, persistent Graves' disease patients in the clinical cohort had been on antithyroid drugs for around 9.5 years.

Receptor amplification or capture employed multiplex PCR. The data were produced on an Illumina HiSeq 4000. CDR3 regions were amplified by Arm-PCR with iRepertoire HTBI primers to construct TCR beta libraries. Before sequencing, the PCR products underwent gel purification. The authors' pipeline ran thus. Gene usage analysis of CDR3 amino acid clonotypes used the 62 TRBV and about 13 TRBJ segments found across samples. COPE and FqMerger were used to merge filtered high-quality paired reads into contigs. BLAST was used to align contigs to the IMGT TRBV, TRBD and TRBJ reference genes, and CDR3 was defined following IMGT. Any clonotype with a frequency above 0.1% was classified as a highly expanded clone. Repertoire diversity was measured by Shannon entropy, and V-J evenness by the Gini coefficient. Public clonotypes were defined as clonotypes shared by more than one individual. The raw public reads went through TCRdb reprocessing: fastp at Q25, MiXCR clone calling, in-frame beta chains kept. Every CDR3 protein is listed once, alongside the most common genes and DNA of its rows. V and J calls and clone size were set by TCRdb, not the authors. The sample records some 370,000 distinct CDR3 sequences, 20% to 25% of which are singletons. The ten largest make up roughly 20% of the sample.

The sample's time point, from its label and the paper: persistent/refractory GD, antithyroid drugs over 5 years with positive TRAb. For both TCR sequencing and RNA sequencing, RNA was extracted from PBMCs using TRIzol. The diagnosis of Graves' disease was made according to American Thyroid Association guidelines. Patients were recruited from an endocrinology department in Xi'an, China. Each patient gave around 9.2 milliliters of peripheral blood, collected in an EDTA anticoagulant tube. Ficoll Paque Plus density gradient separation was used to isolate PBMCs, and no further T cell sorting was done. RNA quality was checked with an Agilent 2100 Bioanalyzer and agarose gel, and concentration with a NanoDrop 2000. Broad study findings and their caveats: Persistent Graves' disease patients showed lower TCR Shannon entropy and fewer highly expanded clones than newly diagnosed patients, suggesting clonal expansion. Only peripheral blood was studied, because thyroid tissue, the primary lesion, was inaccessible. Patients with persistent disease shared more public clonotypes (fewer than 3,000) than newly diagnosed patients did (966). The small sample size was acknowledged by the authors as a limitation that may reduce accuracy. TRBV28, TRBJ1-2 and TRBJ2-5 were preferentially used in persistent disease, while TRBV20-1 and TRBJ2-1 were favored in newly diagnosed disease. Sequencing and analysis were limited to the TCR beta chain.

From the cysteine up to the phenylalanine, the CDR3 has a length of 17 residues. Only the CDR3 part of the read is kept: 51 bases, read in frame from the first base. Trimming leaves V shorter by 0 bases and J shorter by 7 bases, with the junction holding 11 bases beyond the gene matches. The germline V gene gives CDR1 as MGHRA and CDR2 as YSYEKL. The chain uses TRBV4-1 and TRBJ1-5; TRBD1 matches 8 bases in the middle. This receptor was obtained from a female donor with Graves disease. The input for sequencing was peripheral blood mononuclear cells (PBMCs), taken when the disease was refractory, from a patient treated with antithyroid drugs. The CDR3 here reads CASSQDPAQGVEQPQHF. The DNA sequence is as follows: TGCGCCAGCAGCCAAGATCCGGCACAGGGGGTAGAGCAGCCCCAGCATTTT.